One and the same sample provided the 30 T cell receptor beta chains below, sequenced in a study of a mutant IDH1 vaccine in newly diagnosed glioma. Generated by immunoSEQ multiplex PCR, the TCRdb table keeps only in-frame clones and is missing some. The sample lists roughly 76,000 clones, 65% to 90% occurring once. For these receptors, no antigen is known. This sample's time point: week 23, last vaccination. Mutant IDH1 20-mer peptide, at 300 ug, made up each vaccine dose, with topical imiquimod. The sample consisted of PBMCs, taken from a glioma patient whose treatment included an IDH1 peptide vaccine. These receptors were taken from a man aged 30-40 years with glioma. Some clones in this sample may be carry-over from other donors' samples.

V gene TRBV6-6 combines with J gene TRBJ1-1, with a weak D call TRBD1 (5 bases). V was trimmed by 11 bases and J by 1 base, leaving 11 bases between them. CDR3 length: 12 amino acids. From germline, CDR1 is MNHNY and CDR2 SVGAGI (reference sequence). The CDR3 region is CAAGPANTEAFF. In nucleotides, the CDR3 is TGTGCCGCGGGACCGGCGAACACTGAAGCTTTCTTT.

The rearrangement joins TRBV7-9 to TRBJ2-3; D is uncertain. This CDR3 is built from 10 residues. Germline loops: CDR1 SEHNR, CDR2 FQNEAQ (reference sequence). V lost 9 bases to trimming and J lost 3 bases, with 4 bases between them. The chain's CDR3 is CARITDTQYF. The CDR3 DNA reads as TGTGCCAGAATAACAGATACGCAGTATTTT.

The chain has TRBV30 and TRBJ2-3; D may be TRBD1 or TRBD2 (5 bases each). V gave up 5 bases and J gave up 2 bases, with 11 bases separating them. The CDR3 loop spans 13 amino acids. Germline lookup yields CDR1 GTSNPN and CDR2 SVGIG (reference sequence). In DNA, the CDR3 is TGTGCCTGGGGAGCGGACAACACAGATACGCAGTATTTT. This sequence encodes CAWGADNTDTQYF.

J is TRBJ2-7 and V is TRBV6-1, with D perhaps matching TRBD1 or TRBD2 (5 bases each). The CDR3 loop spans 14 amino acids. The germline gives CDR1 MNHNS, CDR2 SASEGT. The V end was cut by 3 bases, the J end by 3 bases, with 12 bases between. The CDR3 loop is CASSERGRVYEQYF. The CDR3 coding sequence is TGTGCCAGCAGTGAGAGGGGACGCGTCTACGAGCAGTACTTC.

This clone was counted a single time. The CDR3 is CASSLDHYDGGLSYEQYF. For the CDR3, the DNA is TGTGCCAGCAGCTTAGACCATTATGACGGGGGGCTATCCTACGAGCAGTACTTC. This chain connects TRBV11-3 to TRBJ2-7, with D tentatively TRBD2 (7 bases). The V and J ends lost 0 bases and 1 base respectively, with 19 bases between them. Germline V gene sequence: CDR1 SGHNT, CDR2 YENEEA. The CDR3 covers 18 residues.

This clone was seen only once. This chain joins TRBV5-4 and TRBJ2-3; 10 bases match TRBD2. Germline CDR1 and CDR2: SGHNT and YYREEE (reference sequence). The CDR3 loop spans 15 amino acids. Unmatched junction bases numbered 7, after V lost 4 bases and J lost 5 bases. CDR3 protein: CASSTGLAMLDTQYF. DNA for the CDR3: TGTGCCAGCAGCACGGGACTAGCGATGTTAGATACGCAGTATTTT.

This chain links TRBV14 with TRBJ2-2; no reliable D call. CDR3 length equals 14 residues. V gave up 1 base and J gave up 1 base, with 4 bases separating them. Germline V lookup: CDR1 SGHDN, CDR2 FVKESK. In nucleotides, the CDR3 is TGTGCCAGCAGCCAAGCAAGGAACACCGGGGAGCTGTTTTTT. Translated: CASSQARNTGELFF.

This clone turned up a few times. The chain employs TRBV25-1 and TRBJ2-5, with TRBD2 identical over 8 bases. J gave up 5 bases and V 8 bases, and 7 bases lay outside the gene matches. The germline CDR1 and CDR2 sequences are MGHDK and SYGVNS. The CDR3 spans 13 residues. CDR3 coding DNA: TGTGCCAGCTCCCGGGGGGGTGCTGAGACCCAGTACTTC. This gives the protein CASSRGGAETQYF.

V and J are TRBV5-1 and TRBJ2-1, with 9 bases that match TRBD2. Per germline, CDR1 SGHRS and CDR2 YFSETQ. V lost 2 bases to trimming and J lost 0 bases; unmatched junction nucleotides: 3. The CDR3 is 16 residues long. CDR3 loop: CASSFAGGSSYNEQFF. CDR3 coding DNA: TGCGCCAGCAGCTTCGCGGGAGGGAGCTCCTACAATGAGCAGTTCTTC.

The V and J genes are TRBV6-1 and TRBJ2-3; D remains ambiguous. The CDR3 is made up of 11 amino acids. CDR1 is MNHNS, CDR2 SASEGT, per germline. V lost 2 bases, J lost 4 bases, and 1 base lay in between. The CDR3 sequence is CASSEPDTQYF. The CDR3, as DNA: TGTGCCAGCAGTGAACCAGATACGCAGTATTTT.

The chain has TRBV6-5 and TRBJ1-1, with D perhaps TRBD1 (5 bases). The CDR3 contains 13 residues. Trimming left V 8 bases short and J 1 base short, with 11 bases between. Germline CDR1 is MNHEY and CDR2 is SVGAGI. CDR3 region: CASPRDSNTEAFF. CDR3 DNA sequence: TGTGCCAGCCCCAGGGACTCGAACACTGAAGCTTTCTTT.

This rearrangement joins TRBV4-1 to TRBJ2-2; no reliable D call. V dropped 3 bases and J dropped 3 bases, with 8 bases sitting between them. CDR3 length equals 14 residues. CDR1 MGHRA and CDR2 YSYEKL come from the germline V gene. The CDR3 loop is CASSHRSYTGELFF. The CDR3 coding sequence is TGCGCCAGCAGCCACCGCAGTTACACCGGGGAGCTGTTTTTT.

The V call is TRBV2, the J call TRBJ1-1, with D uncertain. CDR1 and CDR2 from the germline V gene are SNHLY and FYNNEI. Between the trimmed V and J ends, which lost 4 bases and 10 bases, there was a span of 19 bases. This CDR3 spans 14 amino acids. This CDR3 reads CASSGVAGNRGAFF. The CDR3 DNA sequence: TGTGCCAGCAGTGGAGTCGCGGGGAACCGCGGAGCTTTCTTT.

The chain links TRBV4-2 to TRBJ1-4; TRBD1 is a possible D gene (5 bases). Trimming took off 4 bases at V and 2 bases at J, with 14 bases between the two ends. Germline-derived CDR1 and CDR2 are LGHNA and YNFKEQ. This CDR3 has 16 amino acids. Here the CDR3 reads CASSRRAQGTNEKLFF. Here the CDR3 DNA reads TGTGCCAGCAGCCGACGAGCGCAGGGCACTAATGAAAAACTGTTTTTT.

The V call is TRBV9, the J call TRBJ2-5; D not resolved. The DNA end is a closer match to TRBJ2-7, so the J assignment may be wrong. The germline V gene has CDR1 SGDLS and CDR2 YYNGEE. The CDR3 contains 15 residues. CDR3 DNA: TGTGCCAGCAGCGTGGAGACGGATAGCTCCTACGAGCAGTACTTC. It yields the protein CASSVETDSSYEQYF.

The CDR3 nucleotides are TGTGCCAGCAGTGAGACAGGAGATCCCTACGAGCAGTACTTC. Protein product: CASSETGDPYEQYF. J is TRBJ2-7 and V is TRBV2, with a weak D call TRBD1 (6 bases). V was pared by 3 bases and J by 2 bases, with 11 bases between. Germline lookup yields CDR1 SNHLY and CDR2 FYNNEI. The CDR3 is 14 amino acids.

V and J are TRBV28 and TRBJ2-1; TRBD2 aligns across 12 bases. Trimming at V came to 6 bases and at J to 4 bases, leaving 7 bases not matched to a gene. The CDR3 loop spans 16 amino acids. The V gene's germline CDR1 is MDHEN and CDR2 SYDVKM. CDR3: CASRPTSGRSYNEQFF. The CDR3 region has the DNA TGTGCCAGCAGGCCGACTAGCGGGAGATCGTACAATGAGCAGTTCTTC. The full variable domain, with the rest looked up from reference TRBV28 and TRBJ2-1, is DVKVTQSSRYLVKRTGEKVFLECVQDMDHENMFWYRQDPGLGLRLIYFSYDVKMKEKGDIPEGYSVSREKKERFSLILESASTNQTSMYLCASRPTSGRSYNEQFFGPGTRLTVL.

The chain carries TRBV18 and TRBJ1-1, with D unresolved. Germline V gene sequence: CDR1 KGHSH, CDR2 LQKENI. The CDR3 is 13 amino acids. V gave up 2 bases and J gave up 5 bases, with 9 bases separating them. DNA for the CDR3: TGTGCCAGCTCACCAGCAGCGGGGACTGAAGCTTTCTTT. Translating gives CASSPAAGTEAFF.

The chain employs TRBV6-1 and TRBJ1-2; D gene ambiguous. The CDR3 runs 14 residues. V was cut by 1 base and J by 7 bases, with 13 bases left in between. The germline V gene encodes CDR1 MNHNS and CDR2 SASEGT. Here the CDR3 DNA reads TGTGCCAGCAGTGAAGGGCTTCAGAGCCGTGGCTACACCTTC. Protein product: CASSEGLQSRGYTF.

This chain connects TRBV28 to TRBJ1-2, with 8 bases that match TRBD1. Germline CDR1 is MDHEN and CDR2 is SYDVKM. J lost 3 bases, V lost 6 bases, and 9 bases had no gene match. The CDR3 loop spans 15 amino acids. The DNA for the CDR3 is TGTGCCAGCAGGGAGGGAGGACAGGGTCACTATGGCTACACCTTC. This translates into CASREGGQGHYGYTF.

This rearrangement joins TRBV7-9 to TRBJ1-6; 7 nucleotides line up with TRBD1. This CDR3 is built from 16 residues. Germline V lookup: CDR1 SEHNR, CDR2 FQNEAQ (reference sequence). V trimming: 5 bases; J trimming: 2 bases; junction bases outside the gene matches: 6. In nucleotides, the CDR3 is TGTGCCAGCAGCAAGGAAGGACAGGCCTATAATTCACCCCTCCACTTT. Translated: CASSKEGQAYNSPLHF.

The chain links TRBV28 to TRBJ1-5, with 9 bases fitting TRBD1. Trimming cost V 2 bases and J 4 bases; bases outside gene matches: 6. CDR1 is MDHEN, CDR2 SYDVKM, per germline. This CDR3 is built from 16 residues. The CDR3 region is CASSLIRQGGNQPQHF. The DNA for the CDR3 is TGTGCCAGCAGTTTAATCCGACAGGGGGGAAATCAGCCCCAGCATTTT.

The chain couples TRBV28 to TRBJ2-1; D is perhaps TRBD2 (6 bases). This CDR3 has 17 amino acids. Trimming removed 4 bases at V and 6 bases at J, with 22 bases between. The germline CDR1 and CDR2 sequences are MDHEN and SYDVKM. In DNA form, the CDR3 reads TGTGCCAGCAGTTCTATCGTCCCGGGACTGGGAACCAATGAGCAGTTCTTC. Translating gives CASSSIVPGLGTNEQFF.

The chain carries TRBV14 and TRBJ1-1; D not resolved. This CDR3 is built from 15 residues. V was clipped by 4 bases and J by 0 bases, with 12 bases between them. Germline loops: CDR1 SGHDN, CDR2 FVKESK. CDR3 sequence: CASSPGPGMNTEAFF. CDR3 bases: TGTGCCAGCAGCCCTGGACCTGGAATGAACACTGAAGCTTTCTTT.

The chain couples TRBV11-2 to TRBJ2-7; 8 nucleotides match TRBD1. Germline CDR1 and CDR2: SGHAT and FQNNGV. J gave up 5 bases and V 2 bases, and 2 bases lay outside the gene matches. This CDR3 has 13 residues. The CDR3 region has the DNA TGTGCCAGCAGCTTAATCAGGGGGCACGAGCAGTACTTC. This sequence encodes CASSLIRGHEQYF.

This rearrangement joins TRBV18 to TRBJ1-1; 7 nucleotides line up with TRBD1. V shed 4 bases and J 1 base; nucleotides not matched to a gene: 9. The CDR3 length is 16 residues. Germline loops: CDR1 KGHSH, CDR2 LQKENI. The CDR3 sequence is CASSRLTGLQNTEAFF. The DNA for the CDR3 is TGTGCCAGCTCACGATTGACAGGGCTCCAGAACACTGAAGCTTTCTTT.

V and J are TRBV4-3 and TRBJ2-2; D is undetermined. The CDR3 covers 13 residues. CDR1 LGHNA and CDR2 YSLEER come from the germline V gene. V lost 2 bases and J lost 8, with 9 bases in between. The DNA for the CDR3 is TGCGCCAGCAGCCAACGTCGGGTGGGGGAGCTGTTTTTT. Encoded protein: CASSQRRVGELFF.

DNA for the CDR3: TGCAGCGTGGAGGGACTAGCGGACAATGAGCAGTTCTTC. As protein: CSVEGLADNEQFF. V usage is TRBV29-1 and J usage is TRBJ2-1, with 11 bases identical to TRBD2. The CDR3 contains 13 residues. Germline V lookup: CDR1 SQVTM, CDR2 ANQGSEA. V dropped 6 bases and J dropped 5; count of bases not matched to a gene: 3.

J is TRBJ1-5 and V is TRBV5-5; no clear D. Germline loops: CDR1 SGHKS, CDR2 YYEKEE (reference sequence). The V gene lost 1 base and the J gene lost 0 bases, with 8 bases spanning the gap. The CDR3 loop spans 15 amino acids. The CDR3 is CASSLYPNSNQPQHF. The CDR3 DNA is TGTGCCAGCAGCTTGTACCCAAATAGCAATCAGCCCCAGCATTTT.

This clone was observed a single time. This chain links TRBV7-9 with TRBJ2-5, with TRBD2 matching 7 bases. Germline V lookup: CDR1 SEHNR, CDR2 FQNEAQ (reference sequence). CDR3 size: 16 residues. Losses at the gene ends were 6 bases for V and 4 bases for J; bases not matched to a gene: 14. The CDR3, as DNA: TGTGCCAGCAGTTTTCGATTACATGGCGGGGGAGAGACCCAGTACTTC. Amino acid sequence: CASSFRLHGGGETQYF.